A selection of T cell receptor beta chains follows, all from one sample in a study of blood T cell repertoires in COVID-19. The repertoire was sequenced with immunoSEQ multiplex PCR; TCRdb's copy has only in-frame clones and lacks some. Among approximately 60,000 clones, roughly 80% were seen once, and the ten largest hold roughly 22%. Sample: peripheral blood. The receptor source for this set is a woman in her fifties or sixties with acute or convalescent COVID-19. CDR3s include the opening cysteine and the closing phenylalanine or tryptophan. A D gene is named only where the DNA matches it firmly. Clone size appears in some rows only: once, few, many, or a class for an expanded clone.

j_call v_call d_call clone_size cdr3_aa cdr3_nt
TRBJ2-2 TRBV18 NA NA CASSPIQKNTGELFF TGTGCCAGCTCACCGATACAGAAGAACACCGGGGAGCTGTTTTTT
TRBJ2-7 TRBV7-9 NA once CASSLRQDSYEQYF TGTGCCAGCAGCTTAAGACAGGACTCCTACGAGCAGTACTTC
TRBJ1-3 TRBV27 NA NA CASSPGGRVGNTIYF TGTGCCAGCAGCCCGGGGGGAAGGGTTGGAAACACCATATATTTT
TRBJ1-5 TRBV30 NA few CAWSKGGRPMYPQHF TGTGCCTGGAGTAAAGGAGGACGGCCAATGTACCCCCAGCATTTT
TRBJ1-2 TRBV3-1/TRBV3-2 NA NA CASSQEDRGDYGYTF TGTGCCAGCAGCCAAGAAGACCGGGGGGACTATGGCTACACCTTC
TRBJ2-5 TRBV6-2/TRBV6-3 TRBD2 few CASSWTSRQETQYF TGTGCCAGCAGTTGGACTAGCAGACAAGAGACCCAGTACTTC
TRBJ1-5 TRBV11-2 TRBD1 NA CASSSGTGNGQPQHF TGTGCCAGCAGCTCCGGGACAGGGAATGGACAGCCCCAGCATTTT
TRBJ1-2 TRBV25-1 NA NA CASSPNWGLDGYTF TGTGCCAGCAGTCCCAACTGGGGGCTTGATGGCTACACCTTC
TRBJ2-4 TRBV7-6 NA NA CASSPGEFRGIAKNIQYF TGTGCCAGCAGCCCGGGAGAGTTTCGGGGAATAGCCAAAAACATTCAGTACTTC
TRBJ2-7 TRBV5-4 NA few CASSTASGEQYF TGTGCCAGCAGCACCGCATCCGGCGAGCAGTACTTC
TRBJ2-6 TRBV7-9 NA NA CASSLVVSGANVLTF TGTGCCAGCAGCCTAGTAGTTTCTGGGGCCAACGTCCTGACTTTC
TRBJ1-6 TRBV5-5 NA few CASSLDNRHSPLHF TGTGCCAGCAGCTTGGACAACAGGCATTCACCCCTCCACTTT
TRBJ2-7 TRBV21-1 NA once CASSTTKRSSYEQYF TGTGCCAGCAGCACCACAAAAAGAAGCTCCTACGAGCAGTACTTC
TRBJ1-2 TRBV6-5 NA NA CASSWEQGNGYTF TGTGCCAGCAGTTGGGAACAGGGAAATGGCTACACCTTC
TRBJ1-1 TRBV9 NA few CASSAHKGTEAFF TGTGCCAGCAGCGCCCACAAGGGGACTGAAGCTTTCTTT
TRBJ2-7 TRBV2 NA NA CASSESLADEQYF TGTGCCAGCAGTGAGTCACTAGCAGACGAGCAGTACTTC
TRBJ2-2 TRBV12-5 TRBD2 NA CASALTSGGAVTGELFF TGTGCTAGTGCCTTGACTAGCGGGGGGGCTGTCACCGGGGAGCTGTTTTTT
TRBJ1-2 TRBV6-1 TRBD1 NA CASSESGQGAFGYTF TGTGCCAGCAGTGAGAGTGGACAGGGGGCTTTTGGCTACACCTTC
TRBJ2-7 TRBV7-2 TRBD2 NA CASSHRLAHEQYF TGTGCCAGCAGCCACCGACTAGCTCACGAGCAGTACTTC
TRBJ2-3 TRBV6-5 TRBD2 NA CASKTQTSADTQYF TGTGCCAGCAAAACCCAGACTAGCGCAGATACGCAGTATTTT
TRBJ2-3 TRBV5-4 NA NA CASSRQRGGASTDTQYF TGTGCCAGCTCCCGTCAACGTGGGGGGGCCAGCACAGATACGCAGTATTTT
TRBJ1-5 TRBV27 NA NA CASSLSPPGHQPQHF TGTGCCAGCAGTTTATCTCCGCCAGGGCACCAGCCCCAGCATTTT
TRBJ2-7 TRBV3-1/TRBV3-2 NA few CASSPEGTGYYEQYF TGTGCCAGCAGCCCCGAGGGCACTGGATACTACGAGCAGTACTTC
TRBJ1-1 TRBV5-1 TRBD1 few CASSRTGATADTEAFF TGCGCCAGCAGCAGGACAGGGGCGACCGCGGACACTGAAGCTTTCTTT
TRBJ2-6 TRBV25-1 NA NA CASSLSGFSGANVLTF TGTGCCAGCAGCCTAAGCGGGTTCTCTGGGGCCAACGTCCTGACTTTC
TRBJ2-7 TRBV7-9 TRBD1 NA CASSRGTGPYEQYF TGTGCCAGCTCCAGGGGGACAGGGCCCTACGAGCAGTACTTC
TRBJ1-4 TRBV30 NA medium-sized CAWSRSLRVEKLFF TGTGCCTGGAGTCGTAGCCTCAGGGTTGAAAAACTGTTTTTT
TRBJ1-2 TRBV19 TRBD1 NA CASSIRDRGKGYTF TGTGCCAGTAGTATCCGGGACAGGGGTAAAGGCTACACCTTC
TRBJ2-2 TRBV11-2 TRBD2 NA CASSSSGENTGELFF TGTGCCAGCAGCTCTAGCGGGGAGAACACCGGGGAGCTGTTTTTT
TRBJ2-7 TRBV19 NA NA CASSNTGFDEQYF TGTGCCAGTAGTAATACGGGGTTCGACGAGCAGTACTTC
TRBJ2-1 TRBV7-2 NA NA CASSLLENEQFF TGTGCCAGCAGCTTATTAGAGAATGAGCAGTTCTTC
TRBJ1-1 TRBV10-1 NA NA CASDGLHASPNTEAFF TGCGCCAGCGACGGACTGCACGCTAGCCCGAACACTGAAGCTTTCTTT